This T cell receptor beta chain was recovered during a study of a mutant IDH1 vaccine in newly diagnosed glioma (dated by TCRdb to the early 2020s). The study in broad terms: The roughly 30 treated patients were about 60% male and roughly 40% female, with a mean age of roughly 40 years. Before enrollment, most patients had been given radiochemotherapy with temozolomide as standard therapy, while the rest had received either radiotherapy alone or temozolomide alone. Peripheral blood samples were drawn at six visits, namely V03 (baseline), V05, V07, V10, V12 and V13. Longitudinal TCRB deep sequencing was performed for some 25 treated patients wherever samples were available for exploratory analyses.

Library preparation employed the immunoSEQ multiplex PCR assay. Following the manufacturer's protocol, the hsTCRB Kit was used to amplify rearranged TCR beta chain sequences. TCRB libraries were sequenced on an Illumina MiSeq. As for the authors' bioinformatics: The kit vendor's proprietary platform handled demultiplexing, trimming and gene mapping. This is the immuneACCESS table as TCRdb keeps it, with only in-frame sequences that have V and J called. A part of the clones is gone; compared with another copy, unresolved V genes explain less than half, and the rest is unexplained. The V and J calls and clone size come from that table; D and trimming were worked out from the DNA. For this sample the table gives around 56,000 clones, of which approximately 92% were detected only once. The biggest ten clones account for around 2.5% of the sample. Read against the paper, the sample's time point label means: baseline, week 1 (first vaccination visit). The treatment or condition label for this specimen denotes: pre-vaccination baseline after standard-of-care therapy. The donors had newly diagnosed IDH1-mutant astrocytomas of WHO grade 3 or 4 that showed loss of nuclear ATRX. The samples were drawn from NOA16, a multicentre, single-arm, open-label phase I trial in Germany that tested a mutant IDH1 peptide vaccine in humans for the first time. Visit V03 blood draws served as the baseline sample for immunogenicity testing. Genomic DNA for TCRB sequencing was isolated from EDTA blood with the DNeasy Blood and Tissue Kit.

Study-wide conclusions, independent of this receptor: Pseudoprogression seemed to be unrelated to changes in the top peripheral T cell clonotypes found by TCRB sequencing. Availability determined which PBMC samples were chosen for TCRB deep sequencing. Immune responses induced by the vaccine were seen in around 93% of patients across multiple MHC alleles. The authors noted that analyses of patient blood samples could not be reproduced because of sample limitations.

For this clone: There is no known antigen for this receptor. The record has no base qualities; no much larger clone is one base away.

Between the V and J ends, shortened by 4 bases and 1 base respectively, the junction contains 9 bases. From the germline V gene, CDR1 is SGHRS and CDR2 is YFSETQ. The CDR3 spans 13 residues, from the cysteine through the phenylalanine. Only the CDR3 part of the read is kept: 39 bases, read in frame from the first base. The TCR comes from a man between 45 and 60 years old with glioma. This material consisted of PBMCs, taken from a glioma patient treated with radiotherapy, temozolomide or both. Recombination connected TRBV5-1 to TRBJ2-7, with the D gene too uncertain to name. The DNA is TGCGCCAGCAGCCCCGGCCCGTCCTACGAGCAGTACTTC. This yields the protein CASSPGPSYEQYF.